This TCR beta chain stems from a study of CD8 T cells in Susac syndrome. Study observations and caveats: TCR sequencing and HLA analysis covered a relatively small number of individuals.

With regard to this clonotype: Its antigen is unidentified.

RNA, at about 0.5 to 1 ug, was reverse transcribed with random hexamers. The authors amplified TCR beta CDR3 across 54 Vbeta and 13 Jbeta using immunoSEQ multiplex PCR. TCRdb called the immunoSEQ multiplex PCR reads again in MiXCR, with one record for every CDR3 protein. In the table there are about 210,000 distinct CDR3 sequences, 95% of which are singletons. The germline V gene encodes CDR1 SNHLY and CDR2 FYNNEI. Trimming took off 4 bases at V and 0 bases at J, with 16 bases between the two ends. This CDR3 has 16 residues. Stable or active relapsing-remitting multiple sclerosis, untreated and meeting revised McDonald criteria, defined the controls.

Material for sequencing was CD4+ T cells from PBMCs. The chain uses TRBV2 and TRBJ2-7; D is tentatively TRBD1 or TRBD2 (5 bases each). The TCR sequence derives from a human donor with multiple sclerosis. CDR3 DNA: TGTGCCAGCAGTGCCCTCCGTAAGGGACGCTCCTACGAGCAGTACTTC. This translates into CASSALRKGRSYEQYF.